These 26 T cell receptor beta chains were sequenced from one sample in a study of OX40 agonist ivuxolimab in advanced cancers. The table came from immunoSEQ multiplex PCR; TCRdb's copy has only in-frame clones and leaves some out. This sample yields roughly 48,000 clones, of which about four fifths are seen a single time; roughly 2.1% belongs to the top ten. Sample: CD4+ or CD8+ T cells sorted from blood, taken in a trial of the OX40 agonist ivuxolimab. The receptors derive from an adult with an advanced solid tumor such as melanoma, head and neck, liver or kidney cancer.

V and J are TRBV29-1 and TRBJ1-2; D is possibly TRBD1 (5 bases). This CDR3 comprises 12 residues. Trimming removed 7 bases from V and 6 bases from J, with 15 bases in between. CDR1 is SQVTM and CDR2 is ANQGSEA in the germline V gene. The CDR3, as DNA: TGCAGCGCTGATGGGGGTATCGATGGCTACACCTTC. It specifies CSADGGIDGYTF.

V gene TRBV28 combines with J gene TRBJ2-7, with 9 bases matching TRBD1. The CDR3 is 14 residues long. V was pared by 10 bases and J by 3 bases, with 10 bases of the junction left unmatched. The V gene's germline CDR1 is MDHEN and CDR2 SYDVKM. The CDR3 region is CATLRDRVIYEQYF. For the CDR3, the DNA is TGTGCCACCCTCCGGGACAGGGTTATCTACGAGCAGTACTTC.

The chain couples TRBV28 to TRBJ2-5; no reliable D call. Germline values: CDR1 MDHEN, CDR2 SYDVKM. The V end lost 6 bases, the J end lost 5 bases, and 13 bases lay between the germline ends. This CDR3 has 13 amino acids. This chain's CDR3 is CASRAGPQETQYF. DNA of the CDR3: TGTGCCAGCAGGGCCGGACCCCAGGAGACCCAGTACTTC.

The V and J genes are TRBV4-1 and TRBJ2-5; 9 nucleotides align to TRBD1. The CDR3 sequence is 17 residues long. V was clipped by 3 bases and J by 3 bases; unmatched bases: 11. Germline V gives CDR1 MGHRA, CDR2 YSYEKL. The CDR3 DNA is TGCGCCAGCAGCCACCCCCGGACAGGGGTGGTTGAAGAGACCCAGTACTTC. Its protein is CASSHPRTGVVEETQYF.

This clone was picked up one time. Other DNA sequences in this sample translate to the same CDR3. The chain recombines TRBV6-5 with TRBJ2-7; the D is unclear. The CDR3 loop spans 15 amino acids. Deletions cut 5 bases from V and 9 bases from J, with 23 bases between. In germline, CDR1 is MNHEY, CDR2 SVGAGI. CDR3 bases: TGTGCCAGCAGTCCCGATTGGGGTGGAGTAGGAGTGCAGTACTTC. Residues: CASSPDWGGVGVQYF.

This clone was counted a single time. The chain is built from TRBV10-3 and TRBJ2-2, with D possibly TRBD1 on 6 matching bases. The CDR3 spans 14 residues. CDR1 ENHRY and CDR2 SYGVKD come from the germline V gene. Deletions cut 4 bases from V and 4 bases from J, with 10 bases between. CDR3 amino acids: CAISARGSTGELFF. In DNA form, the CDR3 reads TGTGCCATCAGTGCAAGGGGGAGCACCGGGGAGCTGTTTTTT.

The rearrangement links TRBV5-1 to TRBJ2-2; tentatively, D is TRBD2 (7 bases). The CDR3 has 16 amino acids. Germline assignment: CDR1 SGHRS and CDR2 YFSETQ. The ends were cut back, 4 bases at V and 3 bases at J, with 16 bases in the middle. The CDR3 DNA reads as TGCGCCAGCAGCCCTTGGGGGGGCTTGGACACCGGGGAGCTGTTTTTT. As protein: CASSPWGGLDTGELFF.

J is TRBJ2-7 and V is TRBV6-5; perhaps TRBD1 as D (5 bases). Germline CDR1 MNHEY, CDR2 SVGAGI. The CDR3 has 13 amino acids. V gave up 10 bases and J gave up 0 bases, with 13 bases separating them. DNA of the CDR3: TGTGCCACCACGACAGTCAACTCCTACGAGCAGTACTTC. Amino acid sequence: CATTTVNSYEQYF.

The genes are TRBV7-2 and TRBJ1-2; D is ambiguous. The germline V gene encodes CDR1 SGHTA and CDR2 FQGNSA. The CDR3 is 14 residues long. Trimming left V 2 bases short and J 3 bases short, with 10 bases between. The CDR3 nucleotides read TGTGCCAGCAGCTTATTCGGGGTTGACTATGGCTACACCTTC. Translated: CASSLFGVDYGYTF.

This chain joins TRBV2 and TRBJ1-2; D ambiguous. The V gene lost 6 bases and the J gene lost 2 bases, with 7 bases spanning the gap. The germline CDR1 and CDR2 sequences are SNHLY and FYNNEI. This CDR3 has 12 residues. The CDR3 reads CASRETNYGYTF. The CDR3 DNA reads TGTGCCAGCAGGGAAACCAACTATGGCTACACCTTC.

This clone was found a few times. The V and J genes are TRBV6-1 and TRBJ1-3; 7 nucleotides line up with TRBD1. The CDR3 sequence is 15 residues long. V was clipped by 3 bases and J by 3 bases; unmatched bases: 5. Germline-derived CDR1 and CDR2 are MNHNS and SASEGT. The CDR3 DNA is TGTGCCAGCAGTGAGACAGGGTACGTTGGAAACACCATATATTTT. Amino acids: CASSETGYVGNTIYF.

This chain uses TRBV7-8 with TRBJ2-2; D assignment may be TRBD1 or TRBD2 (5 bases each). Trimming left V 8 bases short and J 6 bases short, with 19 bases between. The CDR3 length is 15 residues. Germline lookup yields CDR1 SGHVS and CDR2 FQNEAQ. Here the CDR3 reads CASPGPIRGAGELFF. Written as DNA, the CDR3 is TGTGCCAGCCCGGGACCCATCCGGGGAGCCGGGGAGCTGTTTTTT. The whole variable domain, filled in from reference TRBV7-8 and TRBJ2-2, reads GAGVSQSPRYKVAKRGQDVALRCDPISGHVSLFWYQQALGQGPEFLTYFQNEAQLDKSGLPSDRFFAERPEGSVSTLKIQRTQQEDSAVYLCASPGPIRGAGELFFGEGSRLTVL.

V gene TRBV28 combines with J gene TRBJ2-5, with D maybe TRBD1 (5 bases). The V end was cut by 3 bases, the J end by 0 bases, with 11 bases between. The CDR3 sequence is 15 residues long. The germline V gene has CDR1 MDHEN and CDR2 SYDVKM. CDR3 DNA sequence: TGTGCCAGCAGTTTGCCGACAGTGTACCAAGAGACCCAGTACTTC. Amino acids: CASSLPTVYQETQYF. The complete variable domain, with remaining parts taken from reference TRBV28 and TRBJ2-5, reads DVKVTQSSRYLVKRTGEKVFLECVQDMDHENMFWYRQDPGLGLRLIYFSYDVKMKEKGDIPEGYSVSREKKERFSLILESASTNQTSMYLCASSLPTVYQETQYFGPGTRLLVL.

The gene calls are TRBV10-2 and TRBJ2-1; D remains ambiguous. The germline gives CDR1 WSHSY, CDR2 SAAADI. Trimming cost V 5 bases and J 7 bases, with 18 bases left between them. This CDR3 contains 15 residues. In DNA form, the CDR3 reads TGCGCCAGCAGTACTACACTGCCCCTCATAAATGAGCAGTTCTTC. This translates into CASSTTLPLINEQFF.

The gene calls are TRBV7-8 and TRBJ1-1; D is unresolved. The CDR3 is 16 amino acids. Germline V lookup: CDR1 SGHVS, CDR2 FQNEAQ. Trimming removed 2 bases from V and 0 bases from J, with 13 bases in between. CDR3 coding DNA: TGTGCCAGCAGCTTAAGATTCGGGAACATGAACACTGAAGCTTTCTTT. Amino acid sequence: CASSLRFGNMNTEAFF.

The chain couples TRBV5-3 to TRBJ2-1, with D possibly being TRBD2 (6 bases). TRBV5-3 is recorded as an ORF, its role being uncertain. Trimming stripped 4 bases from V and 11 bases from J, with 16 bases between. The CDR3 spans 13 residues. This chain's CDR3 is CARSGRCKSKQFF. DNA for the CDR3: TGTGCCAGAAGCGGGAGGTGTAAGAGTAAGCAGTTCTTC.

The chain links TRBV2 to TRBJ2-2; 8 nucleotides align to TRBD2. J gave up 7 bases and V 6 bases, and 10 bases lay outside the gene matches. In germline, CDR1 is SNHLY, CDR2 FYNNEI. The CDR3 is made up of 15 amino acids. CDR3 amino acids: CASRGFVGTSGELFF. Here the CDR3 DNA reads TGTGCCAGCAGGGGTTTCGTGGGGACTAGCGGGGAGCTGTTTTTT.

This sequence joins TRBV6-1 and TRBJ2-1; 11 nucleotides align to TRBD2. From germline, CDR1 is MNHNS and CDR2 SASEGT. The CDR3 spans 15 residues. Trimming took 6 bases from V and 5 from J; bases not matched to a gene: 6. The CDR3 nucleotides read TGTGCCAGCAGACTACTAGCGGGGGAAGACAATGAGCAGTTCTTC. It translates to CASRLLAGEDNEQFF.

The chain employs TRBV4-2 and TRBJ2-5, with D possibly being TRBD1 (5 bases). Looked up from germline, CDR1 is LGHNA and CDR2 is YNFKEQ. V gave up 0 bases and J gave up 5 bases, with 10 bases separating them. The CDR3 has 14 residues. The DNA for the CDR3 is TGTGCCAGCAGCCAAGATGGGCAGGGCGAGACCCAGTACTTC. It yields the protein CASSQDGQGETQYF.

This chain links TRBV4-1 with TRBJ1-5; tentative D call: TRBD1 (6 bases). V lost 4 bases to trimming and J lost 3 bases, with 13 bases between them. The CDR3 has 15 residues. The germline V gene has CDR1 MGHRA and CDR2 YSYEKL. DNA of the CDR3: TGCGCCAGCAGCCGGGAGGGGGGGTTCAATCAGCCCCAGCATTTT. This sequence encodes CASSREGGFNQPQHF.

The V call is TRBV19, the J call TRBJ1-5; 10 positions match TRBD1. The trim removed 6 bases at V and 7 bases at J, leaving 9 bases unmatched. The length of the CDR3 is 15 residues. The germline CDR1 and CDR2 sequences are LNHDA and SQIVND (reference sequence). DNA of the CDR3: TGTGCCAGTAGAACTCGGGACAGGGGAATCCAGCCCCAGCATTTT. Translating it yields CASRTRDRGIQPQHF. Full variable domain (rest looked up from reference TRBV19 and TRBJ1-5): DGGITQSPKYLFRKEGQNVTLSCEQNLNHDAMYWYRQDPGQGLRLIYYSQIVNDFQKGDIAEGYSVSREKKESFPLTVTSAQKNPTAFYLCASRTRDRGIQPQHFGDGTRLSIL.

This clone came up a few times. The chain has TRBV2 and TRBJ1-5; the D is unclear. Germline V gene sequence: CDR1 SNHLY, CDR2 FYNNEI. The CDR3 sequence is 12 residues long. With 0 bases removed from V and 11 bases from J, the gap between germline ends came to 8 bases. The CDR3 is CASSEAPGAQHF. The CDR3 region has the DNA TGTGCCAGCAGTGAAGCCCCTGGAGCCCAGCATTTT.

This clone was detected only once. This chain connects TRBV28 to TRBJ2-4; no clear D gene. The V gene lost 3 bases and the J gene lost 0 bases, with 6 bases spanning the gap. Germline V gene sequence: CDR1 MDHEN, CDR2 SYDVKM. This CDR3 has 14 residues. CDR3 bases: TGTGCCAGCAGTTTGGGTCTAGCCAAAAACATTCAGTACTTC. It is translated as CASSLGLAKNIQYF. The full variable domain, its missing parts supplied by reference TRBV28 and TRBJ2-4, is DVKVTQSSRYLVKRTGEKVFLECVQDMDHENMFWYRQDPGLGLRLIYFSYDVKMKEKGDIPEGYSVSREKKERFSLILESASTNQTSMYLCASSLGLAKNIQYFGAGTRLSVL.

This clone has more than one count but fewer than ten. This chain joins TRBV19 and TRBJ2-7; TRBD1 matches 8 bases. CDR1 LNHDA and CDR2 SQIVND come from the germline V gene (reference sequence). The V segment lost 5 bases and the J segment 4 bases; nucleotides outside the gene matches: 1. The CDR3 extends over 12 amino acids. CDR3 nucleotide sequence: TGTGCCAGTAGTGACAGGGGTTACGAGCAGTACTTC. It yields the protein CASSDRGYEQYF.

The chain couples TRBV4-1 to TRBJ2-1; D is ambiguous. The V end lost 3 bases, the J end lost 10 bases, and 10 bases lay between the germline ends. This CDR3 spans 12 amino acids. Germline V gene sequence: CDR1 MGHRA, CDR2 YSYEKL. CDR3 protein: CASSHQTLEQFF. DNA for the CDR3: TGCGCCAGCAGCCACCAGACTTTGGAGCAGTTCTTC.

This chain links TRBV19 with TRBJ2-5; 8 nucleotides match TRBD1. Germline CDR1 is LNHDA and CDR2 is SQIVND (reference sequence). The CDR3 has 15 residues. Losses at the gene ends were 0 bases for V and 2 bases for J; bases not matched to a gene: 2. This chain's CDR3 is CASSIEGTGQETQYF. The DNA of the CDR3 is TGTGCCAGTAGTATAGAAGGGACAGGTCAAGAGACCCAGTACTTC.